Following are 31 T cell receptor beta chains from one sample sequenced in a study of tumor-infiltrating lymphocytes in primary liver carcinoma. The authors made TCR beta cDNA from 400 to 600 ng total RNA with a constant-region primer. The TCR beta library was amplified through three nested multiplex PCR rounds in a modified ARM-PCR procedure. Primers for the first two PCR rounds were TRBV1-TRBV30 forward primers and a C-beta reverse primer (roughly 10 cycles per round). TCRdb reprocessed the multiplex PCR reads with MiXCR, giving one entry per CDR3 protein. In the table there are 100,000 or so distinct CDR3 sequences, almost 70% of which are singletons. RNA and DNA were co-extracted from approximately 20-30 mg of unsorted bulk tissue. The sample taken for sequencing was liver tumor tissue from sampling region 5. Stated subset: tumor region T5, tumor centre. These TCRs come from a woman in her sixties or seventies with primary liver carcinoma and hepatitis B virus infection.

This sequence joins TRBV5-1 and TRBJ2-4; perhaps TRBD2 as D (5 bases). CDR1 and CDR2 from the germline V gene are SGHRS and YFSETQ. V gave up 2 bases and J gave up 3 bases, with 9 bases separating them. This CDR3 is built from 14 residues. The CDR3 DNA sequence: TGCGCCAGCAGCTTCGGAGAGGGCAAAAACATTCAGTACTTC. This codes for CASSFGEGKNIQYF.

A remark on this clonotype: A much larger clone differs by one base, so this may be a read error. The rearrangement joins TRBV19 to TRBJ1-1; D gene uncertain. The CDR3 length is 17 residues. Per germline, CDR1 LNHDA and CDR2 SQIVND (reference sequence). Deletions cut 6 bases from V and 1 base from J, with 21 bases between. The chain's CDR3 is CASRNQFQVGTNTEAFF. The CDR3 nucleotides are TGTGCCAGTAGAAACCAATTTCAAGTGGGTACGAACACTGAAGCTTTCTTT.

On this clonotype itself: The germline gene is not matched at one end of the junction; a read error may be the cause. CDR3 residues: CSSNGTGRSNQPQHF. For the CDR3, the DNA is TGTTCCAGCAATGGGACAGGCCGAAGCAATCAGCCCCAGCATTTT. This chain connects TRBV6-1 to TRBJ1-5, with TRBD1 matching over 8 bases. CDR1 is MNHNS and CDR2 is SASEGT in the germline V gene. The CDR3 length is 15 residues.

Worth noting for this clonotype: This may be a read error: a much more frequent sequence differs by one nucleotide. The chain combines TRBV10-3 with TRBJ1-4; weak D call: TRBD1 (6 bases). V was clipped by 0 bases and J by 7 bases, with 15 bases between them. Germline assignment: CDR1 ENHRY and CDR2 SYGVKD. This CDR3 is 16 amino acids long. CDR3 protein: CAISESSSGAGEKLFF. DNA for the CDR3: TGTGCCATCAGTGAGTCGAGTTCGGGGGCGGGTGAAAAACTGTTTTTT.

This chain joins TRBV29-1 and TRBJ2-7; D gene unclear. The CDR3 has 12 amino acids. The V end lost 6 bases, the J end lost 9 bases, and 18 bases lay between the germline ends. The germline gives CDR1 SQVTM, CDR2 ANQGSEA. Here the CDR3 DNA reads TGCAGCGTCTACACAGAGACCTGCGTGCAGTACTTC. This sequence encodes CSVYTETCVQYF.

In the case of this clonotype: The CDR3 carries no conserved terminal phenylalanine or tryptophan, so it likely arises from a read error. The V call is TRBV12-3 or TRBV12-4, the J call TRBJ2-5; D not certain. This CDR3 comprises 11 residues. The V end was cut by 6 bases, the J end by 2 bases, with 4 bases between. CDR3 in DNA: TGTGCCAGCAGATTTCAAGAGACCCAGTACTCA. Its translation is CASRFQETQYS.

The chain is built from TRBV6-6 and TRBJ2-1; 13 bases fit TRBD2. This CDR3 region has 13 residues. From germline, CDR1 is MNHNY and CDR2 SVGAGI (reference sequence). CDR3 residues: CDTGTSGIGVQFF. Here the CDR3 DNA reads TGTGACACTGGGACTAGCGGGATAGGTGTGCAGTTCTTC.

Note on this clonotype: This is likely a read error, given that the CDR3 carries no conserved phenylalanine or tryptophan at its end. The gene calls are TRBV5-1 and TRBJ2-1, with D tentatively TRBD1 or TRBD2 (7 bases each). CDR3 size: 15 residues. Trimming stripped 7 bases from V and 7 bases from J, with 21 bases between. CDR1 and CDR2 (germline): SGHRS, YFSETQ. The CDR3 DNA sequence: TGCGCCAGCGGCCAAACCGACAGGGAGGGGAATGAGCAGTTCTTA. It encodes CASGQTDREGNEQFL.

This clonotype was picked up a small number of times. Since a much larger clone is just one base distant, this may be a read error. The gene calls are TRBV5-1 and TRBJ2-5, with 10 bases identical to TRBD1. The CDR3 is 17 amino acids. Germline V gene sequence: CDR1 SGHRS, CDR2 YFSETQ. J gave up 5 bases and V 1 base, and 11 bases lay outside the gene matches. CDR3 DNA sequence: TGCGCCAGCAGCTTGTTATTCCACGGGACAGGGGAGGAGACCCAGTACTTC. Its translation: CASSLLFHGTGEETQYF. Full variable domain (outside the CDR3, taken from reference TRBV5-1 and TRBJ2-5): KAGVTQTPRYLIKTRGQQVTLSCSPISGHRSVSWYQQTPGQGLQFLFEYFSETQRNKGNFPGRFSGRQFSNSRSEMNVSTLELGDSALYLCASSLLFHGTGEETQYFGPGTRLLVL.

This sequence joins TRBV11-3 and TRBJ2-7; either TRBD1 or TRBD2 may fit D (5 bases each). With the DNA end fitting TRBJ2-1 better, the J assignment may be wrong. The length of the CDR3 is 15 residues. Germline V gene sequence: CDR1 SGHNT, CDR2 YENEEA. The DNA of the CDR3 is TGTGCCCGCAACTTCTCCCCCCGGGACGGCTACGAGCAGTTCTTC. The encoded protein is CARNFSPRDGYEQFF.

Regarding this clonotype: Given the absence of the conserved phenylalanine or tryptophan at the CDR3 end, a read error is likely. This rearrangement joins TRBV6-5 to TRBJ2-1, with TRBD2 identical over 7 bases. V was clipped by 7 bases and J by 0 bases; unmatched bases: 6. This CDR3 region has 15 residues. Germline V lookup: CDR1 MNHEY, CDR2 SVGAGI. CDR3 protein: CASTLRGSSYNEQFI. The DNA for the CDR3 is TGTGCCAGCACTTTACGCGGGAGCTCCTACAATGAGCAGTTCATC.

This clonotype occurred many times. The chain joins TRBV7-8 to TRBJ1-2; TRBD1 agrees at 10 bases. This CDR3 is built from 15 residues. CDR1 is SGHVS, CDR2 FQNEAQ, per germline. J gave up 4 bases and V 3 bases, and 5 bases lay outside the gene matches. CDR3 nucleotides: TGTGCCAGCAGCTTGACAGGGGGCTCTGCCTATGGCTACACCTTC. Translation: CASSLTGGSAYGYTF.

In regard to this clonotype: The junction departs from germline at one end; a sequencing error may be responsible. The rearrangement uses TRBV11-2 and TRBJ1-1; tentative D call: TRBD1 (6 bases). The length of the CDR3 is 15 residues. Per germline, CDR1 SGHAT and CDR2 FQNNGV. The CDR3 region is CASSSNRERRTEAFF. The CDR3 coding sequence is TGTGCCAGTAGCTCCAACAGGGAAAGAAGGACTGAAGCTTTCTTT.

A remark on this clonotype: One end of the junction fails to match germline, which may point to a read error. V and J are TRBV29-1 and TRBJ2-3, with D possibly matching TRBD2 (6 bases). Germline assignment: CDR1 SQVTM and CDR2 ANQGSEA. The CDR3 sequence is 16 residues long. CDR3 nucleotide sequence: TGCAGCGCCAGGCGCCTTGGTGGAGGACTAAGAGATACGCGGTATTTT. Amino acid sequence: CSARRLGGGLRDTRYF.

This chain links TRBV29-1 with TRBJ2-1, with a weak D call TRBD2 (6 bases). This CDR3 comprises 15 residues. CDR1 and CDR2 from the germline V gene are SQVTM and ANQGSEA. Trimming shortened V by 7 bases and J by 3 bases, and 19 bases separated the two germline ends. In DNA form, the CDR3 reads TGCAGCGCTGATCCCGGGAGTAGGAGCTACAATGAGCAGTTCTTC. Translated, it gives CSADPGSRSYNEQFF.

This clonotype has at least ten counts. V and J are TRBV5-4 and TRBJ1-6, with D maybe TRBD1 (5 bases). Germline assignment: CDR1 SGHNT and CDR2 YYREEE (reference sequence). The CDR3 spans 15 residues. The V end lost 10 bases, the J end lost 5 bases, and 19 bases lay between the germline ends. The CDR3 bases are TGTGCCCTTGGGGCATCCCCCTCGGATAATTCACCCCTCCACTTT. This sequence encodes CALGASPSDNSPLHF.

This clonotype was counted a single time. The final CDR3 position lacks the conserved phenylalanine or tryptophan, pointing to a likely read error. The V call is TRBV6-5, the J call TRBJ2-1; no reliable D call. Between the trimmed V and J ends, which lost 5 bases and 7 bases, there was a span of 15 bases. The germline gives CDR1 MNHEY, CDR2 SVGAGI. This CDR3 is 14 amino acids long. In DNA form, the CDR3 reads TGTGCCAGCAGTACGGGTGGGCTATATAATGAGCAGTTCCTC. It is translated as CASSTGGLYNEQFL.

A word on this clonotype: A much larger clone lies a single base off, so this may be a read error. The chain recombines TRBV7-9 with TRBJ2-3; the D gene is possibly TRBD2 (6 bases). The CDR3 runs to 15 residues. Looked up from germline, CDR1 is SEHNR and CDR2 is FQNEAQ (reference sequence). CDR3 residues: CVSSFPGVITDTQYF. The DNA for the CDR3 is TGTGTCAGCAGCTTCCCGGGAGTAATCACAGATACGCAGTATTTT. Full variable domain (rest looked up from reference TRBV7-9 and TRBJ2-3): DTGVSQNPRHKITKRGQNVTFRCDPISEHNRLYWYRQTLGQGPEFLTYFQNEAQLEKSRLLSDRFSAERPKGSFSTLEIQRTEQGDSAMYLCVSSFPGVITDTQYFGPGTRLTVL.

On this clonotype itself: One end of the junction does not line up with germline, which may come from a read error. The CDR3 DNA follows: TGTGTCAGCAGTTTAGGGACTTTTATCCTCTTCTACAATGAGCAGTTCTTC. It yields the protein CVSSLGTFILFYNEQFF. The rearrangement joins TRBV28 to TRBJ2-1, with D perhaps matching TRBD2 (6 bases). Germline loops: CDR1 MDHEN, CDR2 SYDVKM. The CDR3 totals 17 residues.

Turning to this clonotype: A much larger clone differs from this one at a single base, so this may be a read error. This chain joins TRBV19 and TRBJ2-3; D gene unclear. CDR3 size: 15 residues. The germline CDR1 and CDR2 sequences are LNHDA and SQIVND (reference sequence). CDR3 region: CARSSSGGGTDTQYF. For the CDR3, the DNA is TGTGCCCGTAGTAGCTCGGGCGGAGGCACAGATACGCAGTATTTT.

For the CDR3, the DNA is TGTGCCAGCAGGGATTGGGGTCAGGCTTTCTTT. Translating it yields CASRDWGQAFF. V gene TRBV11-2 combines with J gene TRBJ1-1; D is unresolved. Trimming cost V 6 bases and J 11 bases, with 13 bases left between them. The CDR3 is 11 amino acids. Germline assignment: CDR1 SGHAT and CDR2 FQNNGV.

This clonotype was seen many times. This chain joins TRBV28 and TRBJ2-4; tentatively, D is TRBD1 (6 bases). The CDR3 length is 17 residues. V lost 5 bases to trimming and J lost 8 bases, with 25 bases between them. Per the germline V gene, CDR1 is MDHEN and CDR2 is SYDVKM. The CDR3 bases are TGTGCCAGCAGTCACACAGGGATATACGCTTTGGTGGACATTCAGTACTTC. Translating gives CASSHTGIYALVDIQYF. Drawing the rest from reference TRBV28 and TRBJ2-4, the complete variable domain is DVKVTQSSRYLVKRTGEKVFLECVQDMDHENMFWYRQDPGLGLRLIYFSYDVKMKEKGDIPEGYSVSREKKERFSLILESASTNQTSMYLCASSHTGIYALVDIQYFGAGTRLSVL.

As for this clonotype: At one end, the junction sequence differs from germline, possibly due to a read error. The CDR3 region is CTSSHGGRTSGSEQYF. The DNA for the CDR3 is TGTACCAGCAGTCACGGCGGGAGGACCTCGGGAAGCGAGCAGTACTTC. The V call is TRBV11-2, the J call TRBJ2-7; TRBD2 aligns across 8 bases. This CDR3 is built from 16 residues. Germline V CDR1 and CDR2: SGHAT, FQNNGV.

The rearrangement uses TRBV5-1 and TRBJ2-2; 9 bases are shared with TRBD1. Germline V gene lookup returns CDR1 SGHRS and CDR2 YFSETQ. V lost 4 bases and J lost 3; bases outside the gene matches: 7. The CDR3 extends over 16 amino acids. CDR3 sequence reads: CASSLEGTGYTGELFF. CDR3 nucleotide sequence: TGCGCCAGCAGCCTGGAGGGGACAGGGTACACCGGGGAGCTGTTTTTT.

On this clonotype itself: Germline is not matched at one junction end, which may reflect a read error. The chain joins TRBV11-3 to TRBJ2-1; D is perhaps TRBD2 (7 bases). There are 17 residues in the CDR3. Germline CDR1 reads SGHNT; CDR2 reads YENEEA. This CDR3 is CASSSRGARTMGNEPLF. The CDR3 DNA reads as TGCGCCAGCAGCTCCCGGGGGGCGCGGACCATGGGCAATGAGCCGTTATTC.

Comment on this clonotype: A much more abundant neighbour one base away suggests this may be a read error. This chain connects TRBV7-8 to TRBJ2-7, with 8 bases identical to TRBD2. From germline, CDR1 is SGHVS and CDR2 FQNEAQ. Trimming took 6 bases from V and 4 from J; bases not matched to a gene: 8. The CDR3 extends over 14 amino acids. Here the CDR3 DNA reads TGTGCCAGCAGTTCCGGGACTAGGTGGTACGAGCAGTACTTC. Its translation: CASSSGTRWYEQYF.

Note on this clonotype: A much larger clone differs by one base, so this may be a read error. Likely a read error: the CDR3 ends without its conserved phenylalanine or tryptophan. J is TRBJ1-2 and V is TRBV5-1, with a possible D match to TRBD1 (5 bases). Germline CDR1 and CDR2: SGHRS and YFSETQ. The CDR3 runs to 15 residues. Trimming pared 1 base from V and 5 bases from J, leaving 15 bases between. In DNA, the CDR3 is TGCGCCAGCAGCTTGACCCAACCTGGGGCATATGGCTACACCTTA. Amino acids: CASSLTQPGAYGYTL.

This clonotype was found a few times. A much larger clone differs from this one at a single base, so this may be a read error. The chain is built from TRBV6-6 and TRBJ2-1; D possibly corresponds to TRBD1 (5 bases). Per the germline V gene, CDR1 is MNHNY and CDR2 is SVGAGI (reference sequence). This CDR3 has 16 residues. Deletions cut 0 bases from V and 1 base from J, with 10 bases between. CDR3: CASSYSGRRSYNEQFF. The CDR3, as DNA: TGTGCCAGCAGTTACTCGGGGCGGAGATCCTACAATGAGCAGTTCTTC.

For this clonotype: The CDR3 end shows no conserved phenylalanine or tryptophan, and so a read error is likely. CDR3 sequence (DNA): TGCAGCGCTAGAGGGGATTTGAACACTGAAGCTTTCTCT. Its protein product is CSARGDLNTEAFS. The V and J genes are TRBV29-1 and TRBJ1-1; maybe TRBD1 (5 bases). V lost 7 bases and J 0 bases, leaving 12 bases between the germline ends. The CDR3 has 13 residues. Germline V gives CDR1 SQVTM, CDR2 ANQGSEA.

The sample holds many counts of this clonotype. The chain has TRBV4-1 and TRBJ1-3, with unresolved D. CDR1 MGHRA and CDR2 YSYEKL come from the germline V gene. This CDR3 comprises 16 residues. V lost 1 base and J lost 4, with 14 bases in between. CDR3 nucleotides: TGCGCCAGCAGCCAAGTCCCGGGCGATTCCGGAAACACCATATATTTT. This translates into CASSQVPGDSGNTIYF.

As concerns this clonotype: At one boundary the junction diverges from the germline segment, which might be a read error. This chain links TRBV29-1 with TRBJ1-1, with 7 bases matching TRBD1. The CDR3 has 12 residues. The germline V gene encodes CDR1 SQVTM and CDR2 ANQGSEA. The CDR3 loop reads CSVTGSRTEAFF. The CDR3 DNA follows: TGCAGCGTGACAGGGAGTCGCACTGAGGCTTTCTTT.